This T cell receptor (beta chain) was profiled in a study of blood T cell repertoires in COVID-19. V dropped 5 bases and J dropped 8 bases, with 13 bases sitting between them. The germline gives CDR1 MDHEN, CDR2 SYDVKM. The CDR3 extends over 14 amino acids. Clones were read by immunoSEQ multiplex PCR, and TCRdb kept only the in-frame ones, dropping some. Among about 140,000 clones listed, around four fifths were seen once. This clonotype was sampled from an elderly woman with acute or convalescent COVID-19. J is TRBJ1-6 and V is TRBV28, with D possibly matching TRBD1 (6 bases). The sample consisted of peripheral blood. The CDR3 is CASSPGQRYSPLHF. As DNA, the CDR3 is TGTGCCAGCAGTCCCGGACAGCGATATTCACCCCTCCACTTT.